This is a list of T cell receptor beta chains from one sample in a study of cytomegalovirus exposure and HLA in healthy donors. Sequencing used immunoSEQ multiplex PCR; TCRdb keeps in-frame clones, though not all of them. The table includes 130,000 to 150,000 clones, around 80% detected once. The sequenced material came from PBMCs. Receptors originate from a female donor in good health and CMV-seronegative. CDR3s include the opening cysteine and the closing phenylalanine or tryptophan. D genes are given only for firm matches. Some rows have no size entry. The others give once, few or many, or a class for an expanded clone.

NA	TRBV5-1	TRBJ1-4	NA	CASSLRATNGEKLFF	TGCGCCAGCAGCCTGCGGGCCACTAACGGTGAAAAACTGTTTTTT
NA	TRBV6-1	TRBJ2-2	few	CASILGTNTGELFF	TGTGCCAGCATTCTGGGGACAAACACCGGGGAGCTGTTTTTT
TRBD1	TRBV28	TRBJ2-5	once	CASSYRQGAYERYF	TGTGCCAGCAGTTATAGACAGGGGGCCTACGAGCGGTACTTC
NA	TRBV5-1	TRBJ2-3	NA	CASSFGRADTQYF	TGCGCCAGCAGCTTTGGGCGGGCAGATACGCAGTATTTT
TRBD1	TRBV28	TRBJ1-1	NA	CASSIRGVNTEAFF	TGTGCCAGCAGCATCAGGGGGGTGAACACTGAAGCTTTCTTT
NA	TRBV7-9	TRBJ1-1	NA	CASSLGQGGAFF	TGTGCCAGCAGCTTAGGGCAGGGAGGCGCTTTCTTT
NA	TRBV7-8	TRBJ2-6	NA	CASSLSGLDFSGANVLTF	TGTGCCAGCAGCCTGTCCGGTCTAGATTTCTCTGGGGCCAACGTCCTGACTTTC
NA	TRBV6-6	TRBJ2-7	NA	CASRGQSLAYEQYF	TGTGCCAGCAGAGGACAGAGCCTCGCCTACGAGCAGTACTTC
TRBD1	TRBV7-9	TRBJ2-7	NA	CASTPAGGVRPYEQYF	TGTGCCAGCACTCCGGCAGGGGGCGTGCGGCCCTACGAGCAGTACTTC
NA	TRBV28	TRBJ2-7	NA	CASRGEQGNYEQYF	TGTGCCAGCAGGGGAGAACAGGGTAATTACGAGCAGTACTTC
NA	TRBV4-3	TRBJ1-2	NA	CASSQGHQGGYGYTF	TGCGCCAGCAGCCAAGGTCATCAAGGGGGCTATGGCTACACCTTC
TRBD1	TRBV4-1	TRBJ1-6	NA	CASSPTIPGQGDNSPLHF	TGCGCCAGCAGCCCAACAATCCCTGGACAGGGCGATAATTCACCCCTCCACTTT
TRBD1	TRBV27	TRBJ1-6	NA	CASSTGQGNSPLHF	TGTGCCAGCAGTACGGGACAGGGGAATTCACCCCTCCACTTT
TRBD2	TRBV7-9	TRBJ2-7	NA	CASSRDYLEQYF	TGTGCCAGCAGCCGGGACTATCTCGAGCAGTACTTC
NA	TRBV28	TRBJ2-3	NA	CASSLVSLTDTQYF	TGTGCCAGCAGTTTAGTCTCCCTCACAGATACGCAGTATTTT
TRBD1	TRBV10-3	TRBJ1-4	NA	CAIGTGQNEKLFF	TGTGCCATCGGGACAGGGCAAAATGAAAAACTGTTTTTT
NA	TRBV9	TRBJ2-6	NA	CASSPFLRAGANVLTF	TGTGCCAGCAGCCCCTTTTTGCGGGCTGGGGCCAACGTCCTGACTTTC
TRBD1	TRBV29-1	TRBJ1-2	NA	CSVEDGTTTGPNYTF	TGCAGCGTTGAAGATGGGACGACGACAGGGCCAAACTACACCTTC
NA	TRBV2	TRBJ1-1	once	CASRPGIENPKAFF	TGTGCCAGCAGACCCGGGATAGAAAACCCAAAAGCTTTCTTT
NA	TRBV28	TRBJ1-2	NA	CASSLPSLYGYTF	TGTGCCAGCTCCCTTCCTAGTCTCTATGGCTACACCTTC
NA	TRBV2	TRBJ1-3	NA	CASSEIRGISGNTIYF	TGTGCCAGCAGTGAAATCCGGGGGATCTCTGGAAACACCATATATTTT
NA	TRBV9	TRBJ2-6	NA	CASSVGPRGSGANVLTF	TGTGCCAGCAGCGTAGGCCCAAGGGGCTCTGGGGCCAACGTCCTGACTTTC
TRBD1	TRBV29-1	TRBJ1-3	NA	CSVNGQGSSGNTIYF	TGCAGCGTCAACGGACAGGGGAGCTCTGGAAACACCATATATTTT
NA	TRBV2	TRBJ2-7	NA	CASRSFGGASYEQYF	TGTGCCAGCAGGAGCTTTGGAGGAGCTTCCTACGAGCAGTACTTC
NA	TRBV5-1	TRBJ1-3	once	CASSSGVNTIYF	TGCGCCAGCAGCTCGGGAGTAAACACCATATATTTT
TRBD1	TRBV5-1	TRBJ1-2	NA	CASSPGQGGYGYTF	TGCGCCAGCAGCCCGGGACAGGGTGGCTATGGCTACACCTTC
NA	TRBV6-1	TRBJ1-5	NA	CASSELTGSLQPQHF	TGTGCCAGCAGTGAATTAACAGGTAGTTTGCAGCCCCAGCATTTT
TRBD2	TRBV19	TRBJ2-7	NA	CATRGNAYEQYF	TGTGCCACGCGGGGGAACGCCTACGAGCAGTACTTC
TRBD1	TRBV4-1	TRBJ2-7	few	CASSPTGGGSYEQYF	TGCGCCAGCAGCCCTACAGGGGGAGGATCGTACGAGCAGTACTTC
TRBD1	TRBV2	TRBJ1-1	NA	CASSSRTGTNTEAFF	TGTGCCAGCAGTTCGAGGACAGGGACGAACACTGAAGCTTTCTTT
NA	TRBV4-3	TRBJ1-3	few	CASSQGGPGNTIYF	TGCGCCAGCAGCCAAGGGGGGCCCGGAAACACCATATATTTT
NA	TRBV10-2	TRBJ1-4	NA	CASTARASTNEKLFF	TGCGCCAGCACCGCTCGAGCCTCAACTAATGAAAAACTGTTTTTT
NA	TRBV2	TRBJ1-1	few	CATKGDTEAFF	TGTGCCACTAAAGGGGATACTGAAGCTTTCTTT
TRBD1	TRBV29-1	TRBJ1-2	NA	CSVIGTGSYGYTF	TGCAGCGTTATCGGGACAGGATCTTATGGCTACACCTTC
NA	TRBV18	TRBJ2-6	NA	CASSPTVSREVASGANVLTF	TGTGCCAGCTCCCCCACTGTCTCCAGGGAGGTTGCCTCTGGGGCCAACGTCCTGACTTTC
NA	TRBV6-1	TRBJ1-6	NA	CASSDRLGTRNSPLHF	TGTGCCAGCAGTGACCGCCTCGGGACAAGAAATTCACCCCTCCACTTT
TRBD2	TRBV30	TRBJ2-7	NA	CAWSLVSGGPKQYF	TGTGCCTGGAGTCTAGTTAGCGGGGGCCCTAAGCAGTACTTC
NA	TRBV7-9	TRBJ1-2	NA	CASSLVLSFSYTF	TGCGCCAGCAGCTTAGTATTGAGCTTTAGCTACACCTTC
TRBD2	TRBV6-4	TRBJ2-3	NA	CASSDVAGGPTDTQYF	TGTGCCAGCAGTGACGTGGCGGGGGGGCCCACAGATACGCAGTATTTT
TRBD2	TRBV4-1	TRBJ2-2	NA	CASSQDGGRAGGELFF	TGCGCCAGCAGCCAAGACGGAGGGAGGGCCGGCGGGGAGCTGTTTTTT
NA	TRBV7-9	TRBJ2-7	once	CASSPLQGGYEQYF	TGTGCCAGCAGCCCGTTACAGGGTGGGTACGAGCAGTACTTC
TRBD1	TRBV7-9	TRBJ2-7	NA	CASSSGQALLMEQYF	TGTGCCAGCAGCTCTGGACAGGCCTTGCTGATGGAGCAGTACTTC
TRBD1	TRBV6-6	TRBJ2-5	NA	CASSYPPQGAETQYF	TGTGCCAGCAGTTACCCTCCTCAGGGGGCAGAGACCCAGTACTTC
TRBD2	TRBV11-1	TRBJ2-7	NA	CASRWTSGSSYEQYF	TGTGCCAGCAGGTGGACTAGCGGGAGCTCCTACGAGCAGTACTTC
NA	TRBV19	TRBJ1-5	NA	CASSRDGINQPQHF	TGTGCCAGTAGTCGAGACGGGATCAATCAGCCCCAGCATTTT
TRBD2	TRBV29-1	TRBJ2-1	NA	CSVEAGGGYNEQFF	TGCAGCGTTGAGGCCGGGGGGGGCTACAATGAGCAGTTCTTC
TRBD2	TRBV27	TRBJ2-2	NA	CASSPYRTPSGRAPGELFF	TGTGCCAGCAGTCCATACCGAACCCCTAGCGGGAGGGCCCCCGGGGAGCTGTTTTTT
NA	TRBV27	TRBJ1-1	once	CASSPWSRGRTEAFF	TGTGCCAGCAGTCCTTGGTCCAGGGGAAGGACTGAAGCTTTCTTT
NA	TRBV2	TRBJ1-4	NA	CASSPFWSEPFATNEKLFF	TGTGCCAGCAGCCCGTTCTGGAGCGAGCCTTTTGCAACTAATGAAAAACTGTTTTTT
TRBD2	TRBV4-1	TRBJ2-2	NA	CASSPFGSGGNTGELFF	TGCGCCAGCAGCCCCTTCGGGAGCGGGGGGAACACCGGGGAGCTGTTTTTT
TRBD1	TRBV28	TRBJ1-2	NA	CASSTGGIYGYTF	TGTGCCAGCAGTACAGGGGGAATCTATGGCTACACCTTC
NA	TRBV28	TRBJ1-6	NA	CASSLGGWALHF	TGTGCCAGCAGTTTGGGGGGTTGGGCCCTCCACTTT
TRBD1	TRBV2	TRBJ1-2	NA	CASSGTGGAYGYTF	TGTGCCAGCAGTGGGACAGGGGGCGCCTATGGCTACACCTTC